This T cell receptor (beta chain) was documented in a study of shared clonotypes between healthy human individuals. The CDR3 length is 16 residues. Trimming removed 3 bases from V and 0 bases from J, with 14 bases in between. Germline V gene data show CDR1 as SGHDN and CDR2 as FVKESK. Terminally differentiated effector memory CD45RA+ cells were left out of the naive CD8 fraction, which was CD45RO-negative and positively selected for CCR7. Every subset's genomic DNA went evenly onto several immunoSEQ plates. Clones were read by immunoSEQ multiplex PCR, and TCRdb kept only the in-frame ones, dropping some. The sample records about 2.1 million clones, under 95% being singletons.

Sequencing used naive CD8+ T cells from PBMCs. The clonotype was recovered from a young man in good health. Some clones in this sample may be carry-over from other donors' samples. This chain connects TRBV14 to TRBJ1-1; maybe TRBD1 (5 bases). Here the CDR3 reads CASSQGGRNLNTEAFF. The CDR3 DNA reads TGTGCCAGCAGCCAGGGGGGTCGGAATCTGAACACTGAAGCTTTCTTT.